The 8 T cell receptor beta chains in this list originate from one sample, sequenced in a study of naive and memory T cell subsets. Both TRBC1 and TRBC2 were covered by a beta constant-region primer of two equimolar oligonucleotides. Nested alpha and beta constant-region primers with the SP2 primer drove four PCR rounds on ligated cDNA. TCRdb itself ran the UMI-ligation and nested PCR reads through MiXCR, one entry per CDR3 protein. The table has around 110,000 distinct CDR3 sequences, roughly 36% seen once; the top ten hold approximately 0.9%. Specimen: central memory CD4+ T cells from blood. The receptors shown here come from a human donor in good health.

This clonotype was observed once. The J gene is TRBJ1-2, the V gene TRBV6-5, with 9 nucleotides matching TRBD1. Germline loops: CDR1 MNHEY, CDR2 SVGAGI. This CDR3 is built from 16 residues. V trimming: 6 bases; J trimming: 4 bases; junction bases outside the gene matches: 12. The CDR3 loop reads CASRRGGQGSGYGYTF. The CDR3 nucleotides are TGTGCCAGCAGACGGGGGGGACAGGGCAGTGGCTATGGCTACACCTTC.

The chain has TRBV5-1 and TRBJ1-5; D may be TRBD1 (5 bases). Germline-derived CDR1 and CDR2 are SGHRS and YFSETQ. The length of the CDR3 is 15 residues. V was trimmed by 0 bases and J by 6 bases, leaving 13 bases between them. CDR3 sequence reads: CASSLDTAGGQPQHF. Here the CDR3 DNA reads TGCGCCAGCAGCTTGGATACAGCGGGGGGTCAGCCCCAGCATTTT.

The chain recombines TRBV28 with TRBJ1-1; 9 bases match TRBD1. Germline CDR1 reads MDHEN; CDR2 reads SYDVKM. This CDR3 contains 14 residues. V was clipped by 4 bases and J by 5 bases; unmatched bases: 5. Here the CDR3 reads CASSSGQGFTEAFF. CDR3 DNA sequence: TGTGCCAGCAGTTCGGGACAGGGCTTTACTGAAGCTTTCTTT.

Concerning this clonotype: An end of the junction differs from the germline gene, which may be a read error. The chain recombines TRBV30 with TRBJ2-1; no firm D call. The CDR3 extends over 12 amino acids. In germline, CDR1 is GTSNPN, CDR2 SVGIG (reference sequence). CDR3 sequence: CAWSFTRNGQFF. The CDR3 DNA reads as TGTGCCTGGAGTTTCACTCGAAATGGGCAGTTCTTC.

Notes on this clonotype: A read error may produce the germline difference seen at one junction end. The genes are TRBV18 and TRBJ2-1; D might be TRBD1 or TRBD2, each matching 5 bases. Germline V lookup: CDR1 KGHSH, CDR2 LQKENI. This CDR3 comprises 16 residues. The CDR3 DNA is TGTGCCAGCTCCCGGGACCTCTCGATCTCCCACAATGAGCAGTTCTTC. This translates into CASSRDLSISHNEQFF.

The gene calls are TRBV20-1 and TRBJ2-7; perhaps TRBD1 as D (6 bases). Germline values: CDR1 DFQATT, CDR2 SNEGSKA (reference sequence). V gave up 4 bases and J gave up 2 bases, with 12 bases separating them. The CDR3 totals 13 residues. The CDR3 nucleotides read TGCAGTGCTATCCGGGACAAGACCTACGAGCAGTACTTC. It translates to CSAIRDKTYEQYF.

The chain has TRBV29-1 and TRBJ1-1; tentative D call: TRBD1 (6 bases). The CDR3 consists of 13 residues. Between the trimmed V and J ends, which lost 4 bases and 4 bases, there was a span of 13 bases. Germline V lookup: CDR1 SQVTM, CDR2 ANQGSEA. The CDR3 region is CSVGTAVITEAFF. CDR3 sequence (DNA): TGCAGCGTTGGGACAGCCGTAATCACTGAAGCTTTCTTT.

This clonotype showed up just a few times. V is TRBV6-5 and J is TRBJ1-5; tentative D call: TRBD1 (5 bases). Germline values: CDR1 MNHEY, CDR2 SVGAGI. V lost 6 bases, J lost 1 base, and 10 bases lay in between. The length of the CDR3 is 14 residues. CDR3 amino acids: CASSRDRSNQPQHF. CDR3 nucleotide sequence: TGTGCCAGCAGCCGCGACAGAAGCAATCAGCCCCAGCATTTT.